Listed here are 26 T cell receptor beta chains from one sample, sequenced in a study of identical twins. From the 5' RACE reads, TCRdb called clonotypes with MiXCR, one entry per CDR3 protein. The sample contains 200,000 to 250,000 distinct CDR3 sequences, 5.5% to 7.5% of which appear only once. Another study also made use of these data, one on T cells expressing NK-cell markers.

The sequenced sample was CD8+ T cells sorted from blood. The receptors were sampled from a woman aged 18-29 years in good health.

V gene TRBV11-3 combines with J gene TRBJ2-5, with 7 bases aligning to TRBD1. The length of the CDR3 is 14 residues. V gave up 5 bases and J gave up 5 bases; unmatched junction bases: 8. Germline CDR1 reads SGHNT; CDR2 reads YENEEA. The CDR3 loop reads CASSGGQSGETQYF. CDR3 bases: TGTGCCAGCAGCGGGGGACAGTCGGGTGAGACCCAGTACTTC.

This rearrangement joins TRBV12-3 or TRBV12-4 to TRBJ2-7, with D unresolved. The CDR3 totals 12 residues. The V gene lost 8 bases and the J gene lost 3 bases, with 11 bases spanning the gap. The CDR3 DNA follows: TGTGCCAGCGCATTAGTACTCTACGAGCAGTACTTC. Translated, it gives CASALVLYEQYF.

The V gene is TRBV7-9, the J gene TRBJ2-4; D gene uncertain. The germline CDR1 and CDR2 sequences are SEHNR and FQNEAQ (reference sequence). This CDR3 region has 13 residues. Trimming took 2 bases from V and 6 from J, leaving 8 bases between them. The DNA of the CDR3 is TGTGCCAGCAGCTTATCAGACCGAAACATTCAGTACTTC. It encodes CASSLSDRNIQYF.

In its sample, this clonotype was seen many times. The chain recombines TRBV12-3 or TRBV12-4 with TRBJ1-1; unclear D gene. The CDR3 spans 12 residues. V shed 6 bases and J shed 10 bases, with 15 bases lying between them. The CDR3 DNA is TGTGCCAGCAGCGGAGGGTGGGATGGAGCTTTCTTT. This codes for CASSGGWDGAFF.

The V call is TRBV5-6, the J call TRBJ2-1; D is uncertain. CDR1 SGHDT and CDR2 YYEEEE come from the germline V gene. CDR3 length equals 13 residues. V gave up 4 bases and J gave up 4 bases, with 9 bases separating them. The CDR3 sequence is CASSSTNYNEQFF. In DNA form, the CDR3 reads TGTGCCAGCAGCAGCACTAATTACAATGAGCAGTTCTTC.

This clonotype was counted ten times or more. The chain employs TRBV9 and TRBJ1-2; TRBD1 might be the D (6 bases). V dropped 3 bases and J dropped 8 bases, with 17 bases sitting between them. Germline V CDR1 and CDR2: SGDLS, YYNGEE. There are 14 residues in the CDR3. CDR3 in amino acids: CASSDATGPQGYTF. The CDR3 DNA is TGTGCCAGCAGCGATGCCACAGGGCCGCAGGGCTACACCTTC.

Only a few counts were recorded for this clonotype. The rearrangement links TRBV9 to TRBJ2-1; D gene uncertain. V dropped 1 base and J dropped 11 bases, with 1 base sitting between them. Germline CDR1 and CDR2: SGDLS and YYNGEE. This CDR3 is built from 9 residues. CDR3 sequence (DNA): TGTGCCAGCAGCGTAAAGCAGTTCTTC. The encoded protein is CASSVKQFF.

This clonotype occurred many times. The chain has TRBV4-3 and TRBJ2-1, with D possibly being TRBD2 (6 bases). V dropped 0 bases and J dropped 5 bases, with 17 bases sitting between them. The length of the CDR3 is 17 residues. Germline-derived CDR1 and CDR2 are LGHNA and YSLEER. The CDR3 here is CASSQDADGSLDNEQFF. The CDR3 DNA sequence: TGCGCCAGCAGCCAAGATGCGGACGGGAGTCTGGACAATGAGCAGTTCTTC.

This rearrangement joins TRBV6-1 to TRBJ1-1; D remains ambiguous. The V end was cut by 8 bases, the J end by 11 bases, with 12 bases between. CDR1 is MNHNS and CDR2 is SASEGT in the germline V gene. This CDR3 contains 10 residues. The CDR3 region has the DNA TGTGCCAGCCAACGGTTGGGGGCTTTCTTT. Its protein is CASQRLGAFF.

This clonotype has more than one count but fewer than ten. The CDR3 DNA reads TGTGCCACCCGCTGGGGGTCTACCTACGAGCAGTACTTC. This encodes CATRWGSTYEQYF. This rearrangement joins TRBV19 to TRBJ2-7; D may be TRBD1 or TRBD2 (5 bases each). The CDR3 is 13 amino acids. Trimming removed 10 bases from V and 2 bases from J, with 15 bases in between. Germline V gene sequence: CDR1 LNHDA, CDR2 SQIVND (reference sequence).

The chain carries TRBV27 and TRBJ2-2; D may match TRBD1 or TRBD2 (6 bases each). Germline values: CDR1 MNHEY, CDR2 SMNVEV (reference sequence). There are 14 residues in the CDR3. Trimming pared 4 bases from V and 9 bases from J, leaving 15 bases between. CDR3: CASSYDIGGRELFF. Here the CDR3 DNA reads TGTGCCAGCAGTTACGATATTGGGGGGCGGGAGCTGTTTTTT.

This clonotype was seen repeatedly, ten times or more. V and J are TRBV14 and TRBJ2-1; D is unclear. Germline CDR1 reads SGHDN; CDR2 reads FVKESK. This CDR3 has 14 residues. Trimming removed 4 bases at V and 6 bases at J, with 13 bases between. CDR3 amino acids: CASSLKGAGNEQFF. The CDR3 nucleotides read TGTGCCAGCAGCCTGAAGGGTGCAGGCAATGAGCAGTTCTTC. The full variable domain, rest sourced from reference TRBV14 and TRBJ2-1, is EAGVTQFPSHSVIEKGQTVTLRCDPISGHDNLYWYRRVMGKEIKFLLHFVKESKQDESGMPNNRFLAERTGGTYSTLKVQPAELEDSGVYFCASSLKGAGNEQFFGPGTRLTVL.

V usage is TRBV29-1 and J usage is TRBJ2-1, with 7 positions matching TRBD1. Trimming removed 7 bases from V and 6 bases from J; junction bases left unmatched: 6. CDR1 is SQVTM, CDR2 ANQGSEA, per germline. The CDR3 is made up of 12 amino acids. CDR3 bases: TGCAGCGCCGACAGGGACGGCAATGAGCAGTTCTTC. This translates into CSADRDGNEQFF.

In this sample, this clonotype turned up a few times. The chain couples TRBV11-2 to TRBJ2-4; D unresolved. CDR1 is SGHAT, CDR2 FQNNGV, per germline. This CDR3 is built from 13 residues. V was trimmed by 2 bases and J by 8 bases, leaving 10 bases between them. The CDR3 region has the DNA TGTGCCAGCAGCTTATTTATGGTAGACATTCAGTACTTC. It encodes CASSLFMVDIQYF.

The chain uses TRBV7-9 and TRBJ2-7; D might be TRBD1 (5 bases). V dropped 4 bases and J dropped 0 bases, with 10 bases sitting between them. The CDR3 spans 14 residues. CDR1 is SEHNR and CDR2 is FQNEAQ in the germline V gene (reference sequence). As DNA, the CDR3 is TGTGCCAGCAGCTCTCCGGACAACTCCTACGAGCAGTACTTC. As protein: CASSSPDNSYEQYF.

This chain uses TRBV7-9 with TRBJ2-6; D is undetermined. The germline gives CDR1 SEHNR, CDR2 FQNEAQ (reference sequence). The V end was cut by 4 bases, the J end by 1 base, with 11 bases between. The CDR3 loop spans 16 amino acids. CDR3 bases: TGTGCCAGCAGCTCACCCCAGAAATCTGGGGCCAACGTCCTGACTTTC. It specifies CASSSPQKSGANVLTF. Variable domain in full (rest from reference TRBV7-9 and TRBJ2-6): DTGVSQNPRHKITKRGQNVTFRCDPISEHNRLYWYRQTLGQGPEFLTYFQNEAQLEKSRLLSDRFSAERPKGSFSTLEIQRTEQGDSAMYLCASSSPQKSGANVLTFGAGSRLTVL.

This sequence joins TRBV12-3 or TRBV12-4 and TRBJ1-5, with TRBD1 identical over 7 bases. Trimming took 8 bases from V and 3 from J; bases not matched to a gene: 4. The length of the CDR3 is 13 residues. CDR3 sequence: CASCTGANQPQHF. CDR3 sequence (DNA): TGTGCCAGCTGTACAGGGGCCAATCAGCCCCAGCATTTT.

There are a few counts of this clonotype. The DNA of the CDR3 is TGTGCCAGCAGTTTCCCAGGGACTAGCGGATCCTACGAGCAGTACTTC. The encoded protein is CASSFPGTSGSYEQYF. The V and J genes are TRBV12-3 or TRBV12-4 and TRBJ2-7, with 11 bases fitting TRBD2. V lost 3 bases, J lost 1 base, and 5 bases stayed unmatched. This CDR3 is built from 16 residues.

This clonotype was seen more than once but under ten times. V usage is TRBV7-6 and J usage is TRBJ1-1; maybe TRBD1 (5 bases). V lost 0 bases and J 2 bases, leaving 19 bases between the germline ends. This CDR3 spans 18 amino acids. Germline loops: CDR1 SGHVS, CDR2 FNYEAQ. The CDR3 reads CASSLAVRRQGFNTEAFF. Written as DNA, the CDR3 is TGTGCCAGCAGCTTAGCGGTCCGTAGGCAGGGCTTTAACACTGAAGCTTTCTTT.

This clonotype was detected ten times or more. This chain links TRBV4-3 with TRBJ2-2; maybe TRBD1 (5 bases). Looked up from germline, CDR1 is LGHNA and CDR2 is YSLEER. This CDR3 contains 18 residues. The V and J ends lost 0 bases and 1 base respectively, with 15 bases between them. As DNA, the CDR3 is TGCGCCAGCAGCCAAGATCAGCCAGGGTGGGTGAACACCGGGGAGCTGTTTTTT. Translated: CASSQDQPGWVNTGELFF.

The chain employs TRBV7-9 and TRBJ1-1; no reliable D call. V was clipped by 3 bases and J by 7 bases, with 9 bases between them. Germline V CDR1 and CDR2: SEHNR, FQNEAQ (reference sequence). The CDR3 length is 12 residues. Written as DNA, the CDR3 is TGTGCCAGCAGCTTTCTGAAAGATGAAGCTTTCTTT. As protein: CASSFLKDEAFF.

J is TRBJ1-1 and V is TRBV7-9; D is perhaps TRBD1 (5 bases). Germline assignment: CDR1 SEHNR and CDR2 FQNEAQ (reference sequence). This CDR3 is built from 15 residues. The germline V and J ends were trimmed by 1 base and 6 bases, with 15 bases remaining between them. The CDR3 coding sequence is TGTGCCAGCAGCTTAGAAGTTGGGGTCAGGGCTGAAGCTTTCTTT. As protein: CASSLEVGVRAEAFF.

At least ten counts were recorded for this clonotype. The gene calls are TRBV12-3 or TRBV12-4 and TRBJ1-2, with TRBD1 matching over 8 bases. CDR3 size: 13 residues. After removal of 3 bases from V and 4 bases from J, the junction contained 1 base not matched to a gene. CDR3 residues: CASSFDRGYGYTF. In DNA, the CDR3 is TGTGCCAGCAGTTTTGACAGGGGCTATGGCTACACCTTC.

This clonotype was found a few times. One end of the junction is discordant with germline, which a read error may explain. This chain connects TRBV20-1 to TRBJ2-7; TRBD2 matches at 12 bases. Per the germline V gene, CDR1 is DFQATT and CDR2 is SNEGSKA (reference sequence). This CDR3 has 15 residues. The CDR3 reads CCARDLTSGRQEQYF. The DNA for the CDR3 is TGCTGTGCTAGAGATCTGACTAGCGGGAGACAAGAGCAGTACTTC.

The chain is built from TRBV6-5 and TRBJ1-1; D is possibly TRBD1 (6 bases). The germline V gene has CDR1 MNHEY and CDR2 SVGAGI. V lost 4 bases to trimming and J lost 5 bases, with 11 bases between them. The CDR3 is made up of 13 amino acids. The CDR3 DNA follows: TGTGCCAGCAGTTGGGGGCTCCAGACTGAAGCTTTCTTT. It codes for CASSWGLQTEAFF.

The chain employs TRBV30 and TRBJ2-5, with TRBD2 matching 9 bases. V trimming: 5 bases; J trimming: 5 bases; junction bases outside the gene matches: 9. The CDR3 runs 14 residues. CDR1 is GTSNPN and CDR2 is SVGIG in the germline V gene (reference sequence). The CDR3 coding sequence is TGTGCCTGGGATCCGGGACTAGCTTCCGAGACCCAGTACTTC. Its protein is CAWDPGLASETQYF.